These 30 T cell receptor beta chains originate from one sample sequenced in a study of neoadjuvant anti-PD-1 for oral cavity cancer. Method: immunoSEQ multiplex PCR; TCRdb's copy keeps in-frame clones and lacks some. This table has 30,000 to 35,000 clones, around 87% appearing once. Specimen: PBMCs, collected before nivolumab (anti-PD-1) treatment. These TCRs come from a person between 40 and 85 years old with oral cavity squamous cell carcinoma.

The chain couples TRBV4-3 to TRBJ1-2, with 10 bases aligning to TRBD1. The length of the CDR3 is 16 residues. The germline gives CDR1 LGHNA, CDR2 YSLEER. Losses at the gene ends were 4 bases for V and 4 bases for J; bases not matched to a gene: 9. The CDR3 is CASSPTPGTGVYGYTF. The DNA of the CDR3 is TGCGCCAGCAGCCCAACGCCCGGGACAGGGGTCTATGGCTACACCTTC.

The V gene is TRBV6-5, the J gene TRBJ2-7, with TRBD2 identical over 9 bases. V shed 4 bases, J shed 2 bases, and the junction held 3 bases outside the gene matches. Germline lookup yields CDR1 MNHEY and CDR2 SVGAGI. This CDR3 is 14 amino acids long. The CDR3 reads CASSLGLATYEQYF. CDR3 nucleotides: TGTGCCAGCAGTTTGGGACTAGCAACCTACGAGCAGTACTTC.

In its sample, this clone was seen once. The chain links TRBV19 to TRBJ1-2; TRBD1 agrees at 7 bases. Per germline, CDR1 LNHDA and CDR2 SQIVND (reference sequence). The CDR3 runs to 14 residues. V was pared by 6 bases and J by 2 bases, with 6 bases of the junction left unmatched. CDR3 sequence (DNA): TGTGCCAGTAGGCTACAACAGGGGAACTATGGCTACACCTTC. Encoded protein: CASRLQQGNYGYTF.

This rearrangement joins TRBV4-2 to TRBJ1-3; no clear D gene. Between the trimmed V and J ends, which lost 1 base and 3 bases, there was a span of 19 bases. Looked up from germline, CDR1 is LGHNA and CDR2 is YNFKEQ. CDR3 length: 18 amino acids. CDR3 nucleotides: TGTGCCAGCAGCCAAGGTATACGCCGGGAGACCTTTGGAAACACCATATATTTT. Its translation is CASSQGIRRETFGNTIYF.

The chain combines TRBV5-1 with TRBJ2-2, with D possibly being TRBD1 or TRBD2 (5 bases each). This CDR3 is built from 14 residues. The V and J ends lost 9 bases and 4 bases respectively, with 16 bases between them. The germline V gene encodes CDR1 SGHRS and CDR2 YFSETQ. Written as DNA, the CDR3 is TGCGCCACTCGGGACCAGGCGGGCACCGGGGAGCTGTTTTTT. It codes for CATRDQAGTGELFF.

The chain is built from TRBV4-3 and TRBJ2-1; tentatively, D is TRBD1 or TRBD2 (5 bases each). The CDR3 length is 14 residues. V dropped 1 base and J dropped 9 bases, with 13 bases sitting between them. The germline CDR1 and CDR2 sequences are LGHNA and YSLEER. The CDR3 protein is CASSQVTRGGEQFF. As DNA, the CDR3 is TGCGCCAGCAGCCAAGTTACTAGGGGCGGTGAGCAGTTCTTC.

In regard to this clone: The same CDR3 arises from other DNA sequences in this sample as well. The chain employs TRBV15 and TRBJ2-7; D is unclear. Germline-derived CDR1 and CDR2 are LNHNV and YYDKDF (reference sequence). There are 13 residues in the CDR3. The V end lost 0 bases, the J end lost 3 bases, and 6 bases lay between the germline ends. CDR3 residues: CATSRDRGYEQYF. CDR3 sequence (DNA): TGTGCCACCAGCAGAGACCGCGGCTACGAGCAGTACTTC.

The gene calls are TRBV19 and TRBJ1-1; tentative D call: TRBD1 (6 bases). Trimming pared 7 bases from V and 4 bases from J, leaving 16 bases between. The CDR3 is 14 amino acids. Germline CDR1 is LNHDA and CDR2 is SQIVND (reference sequence). CDR3 region: CASITGTHGTEAFF. The CDR3 bases are TGTGCCAGTATCACAGGGACACATGGCACTGAAGCTTTCTTT.

The chain combines TRBV19 with TRBJ1-1, with TRBD1 identical over 9 bases. V dropped 4 bases and J dropped 5; count of bases not matched to a gene: 11. The germline CDR1 and CDR2 sequences are LNHDA and SQIVND (reference sequence). The CDR3 is 16 residues long. CDR3 residues: CASSTGTGLLGTEAFF. CDR3 coding DNA: TGTGCCAGTAGTACCGGGACAGGGTTATTGGGAACTGAAGCTTTCTTT. The full variable domain, in which reference TRBV19 and TRBJ1-1 provide the parts outside the CDR3, is DGGITQSPKYLFRKEGQNVTLSCEQNLNHDAMYWYRQDPGQGLRLIYYSQIVNDFQKGDIAEGYSVSREKKESFPLTVTSAQKNPTAFYLCASSTGTGLLGTEAFFGQGTRLTVV.

The gene calls are TRBV9 and TRBJ2-5; possibly TRBD2 for D (5 bases). This CDR3 has 15 amino acids. Germline V gene lookup returns CDR1 SGDLS and CDR2 YYNGEE. The V and J ends lost 0 bases and 1 base respectively, with 10 bases between them. The CDR3: CASSVGGRTQETQYF. CDR3 in DNA: TGTGCCAGCAGCGTAGGAGGGAGAACCCAAGAGACCCAGTACTTC.

This sequence joins TRBV9 and TRBJ1-6; 8 bases are a match to TRBD1. This CDR3 spans 15 amino acids. After removal of 0 bases from V and 7 bases from J, the junction contained 3 bases not matched to a gene. CDR1 and CDR2 from the germline V gene are SGDLS and YYNGEE. Written as DNA, the CDR3 is TGTGCCAGCAGCGTAGGACAGGGGACGAATTCACCCCTCCACTTT. Amino acids: CASSVGQGTNSPLHF.

The chain couples TRBV7-2 to TRBJ1-2; 7 bases map to TRBD1. This CDR3 contains 14 residues. The trim removed 4 bases at V and 2 bases at J, leaving 4 bases unmatched. Germline CDR1 SGHTA, CDR2 FQGNSA. CDR3 nucleotide sequence: TGTGCCAGCAGCTCCAGGGGGATCAACTATGGCTACACCTTC. Amino acids: CASSSRGINYGYTF.

This sequence joins TRBV25-1 and TRBJ2-7; D gene uncertain. The CDR3 has 11 residues. Trimming removed 4 bases from V and 3 bases from J, with 4 bases in between. Germline V gene data show CDR1 as MGHDK and CDR2 as SYGVNS. The DNA for the CDR3 is TGTGCCAGCAGTGGCGGCTACGAGCAGTACTTC. Protein product: CASSGGYEQYF.

The rearrangement joins TRBV21-1 to TRBJ1-5; the DNA was not compared with TRBD1, the D call given in the table. TRBV21-1 counts as a pseudogene. The CDR3 sequence is 17 residues long. The CDR3: CASSILDRVYINRPQHF. The CDR3 DNA reads as TGTGCCAGCAGCATCCTAGACAGGGTATACATCAATCGGCCCCAGCATTTT.

The genes are TRBV28 and TRBJ1-2; TRBD1 matches 10 bases. Germline V gene lookup returns CDR1 MDHEN and CDR2 SYDVKM. With 1 base clipped from V and 2 bases from J, the junction kept 10 bases outside the gene matches. The CDR3 length is 18 residues. The CDR3 DNA is TGTGCCAGCAGTTTATCGGGGACAGGGGACCGTCGGAACTATGGCTACACCTTC. It translates to CASSLSGTGDRRNYGYTF.

Concerning this clone: This sample includes further DNA sequences coding for the same CDR3. This chain joins TRBV5-5 and TRBJ2-7; TRBD2 might be the D (6 bases). V lost 4 bases and J lost 1, with 9 bases in between. There are 13 residues in the CDR3. From germline, CDR1 is SGHKS and CDR2 YYEKEE (reference sequence). The chain's CDR3 is CASSGGASYEQYF. The CDR3 nucleotides read TGTGCCAGCAGCGGAGGGGCTTCCTACGAGCAGTACTTC.

This clone was recorded once. V is TRBV4-3 and J is TRBJ1-2, with D unclear. CDR1 is LGHNA, CDR2 YSLEER, per germline. The ends were cut back, 0 bases at V and 4 bases at J, with 15 bases in the middle. This CDR3 region has 16 residues. Here the CDR3 DNA reads TGCGCCAGCAGCCAAGATCATGATGACATACGCTATGGCTACACCTTC. Its translation: CASSQDHDDIRYGYTF.

CDR3 in amino acids: CASSLGTSGGTSDTQYF. The DNA of the CDR3 is TGTGCCAGCAGCCTTGGGACTAGCGGGGGTACGTCAGATACGCAGTATTTT. The chain combines TRBV9 with TRBJ2-3, with 14 bases that match TRBD2. Germline trimming cut 4 bases from V and 4 bases from J; bases unmatched to any gene: 8. Germline-derived CDR1 and CDR2 are SGDLS and YYNGEE. The CDR3 contains 17 residues.

This chain joins TRBV11-2 and TRBJ2-5; TRBD1 agrees at 7 bases. Judging by the DNA end, TRBJ2-7 fits better; the J call may be wrong. Germline loops: CDR1 SGHAT, CDR2 FQNNGV. CDR3 size: 15 residues. CDR3 sequence reads: CASSSLPGQTYEQYF. The CDR3, as DNA: TGTGCCAGCAGCTCACTCCCGGGACAGACATACGAGCAGTACTTC.

This clone was recorded once. The chain recombines TRBV11-2 with TRBJ1-1; maybe TRBD1 (6 bases). The CDR3 runs 14 residues. V lost 0 bases to trimming and J lost 5 bases, with 10 bases between them. The germline CDR1 and CDR2 sequences are SGHAT and FQNNGV. The CDR3 reads CASSLEGQGTEAFF. In DNA form, the CDR3 reads TGTGCCAGCAGCTTAGAGGGGCAGGGGACTGAAGCTTTCTTT.

This chain joins TRBV5-4 and TRBJ1-5; D uncertain. In germline, CDR1 is SGHNT, CDR2 YYREEE (reference sequence). Trimming removed 0 bases from V and 3 bases from J, with 1 base in between. This CDR3 has 12 amino acids. For the CDR3, the DNA is TGTGCCAGCAGCTTGGACAATCAGCCCCAGCATTTT. Translated, it gives CASSLDNQPQHF.

This clone appeared once. The chain combines TRBV4-1 with TRBJ1-5; D unclear. V was trimmed by 0 bases and J by 0 bases, leaving 15 bases between them. Germline lookup yields CDR1 MGHRA and CDR2 YSYEKL. The CDR3 consists of 18 residues. DNA of the CDR3: TGCGCCAGCAGCCAAGATGGGAGAGGGCTCGATAGCAATCAGCCCCAGCATTTT. Protein sequence: CASSQDGRGLDSNQPQHF.

This chain links TRBV28 with TRBJ1-5; D perhaps matches TRBD1 (6 bases). This CDR3 comprises 14 residues. V lost 4 bases and J lost 7, with 14 bases in between. Germline-derived CDR1 and CDR2 are MDHEN and SYDVKM. CDR3 nucleotide sequence: TGTGCCAGCAGTTCGTACCAGGGGTTCCAGCCCCAGCATTTT. The encoded protein is CASSSYQGFQPQHF.

The CDR3 protein is CASSPRTSSTGELFF. DNA for the CDR3: TGTGCCAGCAGCCCCCGGACTAGCAGCACCGGGGAGCTGTTTTTT. The genes are TRBV9 and TRBJ2-2; TRBD2 aligns across 8 bases. The trim removed 4 bases at V and 4 bases at J, leaving 6 bases unmatched. Germline-derived CDR1 and CDR2 are SGDLS and YYNGEE. The CDR3 extends over 15 amino acids. Based on the CDR3 plus reference TRBV9 and TRBJ2-2, the full variable domain is DSGVTQTPKHLITATGQRVTLRCSPRSGDLSVYWYQQSLDQGLQFLIQYYNGEERAKGNILERFSAQQFPDLHSELNLSSLELGDSALYFCASSPRTSSTGELFFGEGSRLTVL.

The DNA of the CDR3 is TGTGCCAGCACCCCGGGGACCGGGGCAGGGGGTTCACCCCTCCACTTT. Encoded protein: CASTPGTGAGGSPLHF. This rearrangement joins TRBV5-4 to TRBJ1-6, with TRBD1 matching 7 bases. J was trimmed by 9 bases and V by 6 bases; bases with no gene match: 15. In germline, CDR1 is SGHNT, CDR2 YYREEE (reference sequence). The CDR3 length is 16 residues.

This clone has only one observation. V gene TRBV19 combines with J gene TRBJ1-2; 7 nucleotides agree with TRBD1. This CDR3 region has 13 residues. V shed 8 bases and J 8 bases; nucleotides not matched to a gene: 11. The germline CDR1 and CDR2 sequences are LNHDA and SQIVND (reference sequence). The CDR3, as DNA: TGTGCCAGTCGAAAGGGACAGTATTTGGGCTACACCTTC. Its translation: CASRKGQYLGYTF.

The gene calls are TRBV4-3 and TRBJ1-2; TRBD1 matches 7 bases. J lost 4 bases, V lost 1 base, and 6 bases had no gene match. Looked up from germline, CDR1 is LGHNA and CDR2 is YSLEER. The CDR3 runs to 15 residues. CDR3 residues: CASSQVSSGGYGYTF. The DNA for the CDR3 is TGCGCCAGCAGCCAAGTCTCGTCAGGGGGCTATGGCTACACCTTC.

The chain is built from TRBV28 and TRBJ2-7, with D possibly TRBD2 on 7 matching bases. Trimming cost V 3 bases and J 5 bases, with 11 bases left between them. Germline V gene lookup returns CDR1 MDHEN and CDR2 SYDVKM. The CDR3 has 13 residues. CDR3 loop: CASSLGGANEQYF. The DNA for the CDR3 is TGTGCCAGCAGTTTGGGGGGGGCTAACGAGCAGTACTTC.

V gene TRBV10-3 combines with J gene TRBJ1-2; no clear D. Looked up from germline, CDR1 is ENHRY and CDR2 is SYGVKD. V lost 2 bases and J lost 7, with 14 bases in between. This CDR3 has 14 amino acids. The CDR3 loop is CAISELSATSGYTF. The CDR3 DNA reads as TGTGCCATCAGTGAGCTTAGCGCTACTAGTGGCTACACCTTC.

The chain is built from TRBV2 and TRBJ1-1, with unresolved D. The CDR3 loop spans 13 amino acids. The V gene's germline CDR1 is SNHLY and CDR2 FYNNEI. Trimming pared 7 bases from V and 3 bases from J, leaving 12 bases between. The CDR3 region has the DNA TGTGCCAGCACTAAGGAGATTCACACTGAAGCTTTCTTT. It yields the protein CASTKEIHTEAFF.